This TCR beta chain was recovered during a study of T cell responses to AZD1222 COVID-19 vaccine. Background on the study: Combined were second doses at about 4 or about 12 weeks.

Comments on this clone: As yet, its antigen is unknown.

Overall study results and limits: Baseline antibody screening turned up just six seropositive AZD1222 recipients. A mostly white British donor set with more females was recruited, and clonal diversity was possibly underestimated. Breadth and depth of Spike-specific TCRs rose after two AZD1222 doses.

Germline values: CDR1 LGHDT, CDR2 YNNKEL (reference sequence). Trimming took off 4 bases at V and 9 bases at J, with 13 bases between the two ends. This CDR3 contains 13 residues. Repertoires were generated with immunoSEQ multiplex PCR, while TCRdb's copy carries only in-frame clones and drops some. The repertoire holds more than 150,000 clones, with 85% to 95% as singletons. This material consisted of peripheral blood, taken on day 0 of AZD1222 vaccination. The J gene is TRBJ2-1, the V gene TRBV3-1 (or the pseudogene TRBV3-2); D uncertain. The receptor comes from an adult in good health. CDR3 amino acids: CASSLARPSEQFF. In nucleotides, the CDR3 is TGTGCCAGCAGCCTTGCTAGACCGAGTGAGCAGTTCTTC.